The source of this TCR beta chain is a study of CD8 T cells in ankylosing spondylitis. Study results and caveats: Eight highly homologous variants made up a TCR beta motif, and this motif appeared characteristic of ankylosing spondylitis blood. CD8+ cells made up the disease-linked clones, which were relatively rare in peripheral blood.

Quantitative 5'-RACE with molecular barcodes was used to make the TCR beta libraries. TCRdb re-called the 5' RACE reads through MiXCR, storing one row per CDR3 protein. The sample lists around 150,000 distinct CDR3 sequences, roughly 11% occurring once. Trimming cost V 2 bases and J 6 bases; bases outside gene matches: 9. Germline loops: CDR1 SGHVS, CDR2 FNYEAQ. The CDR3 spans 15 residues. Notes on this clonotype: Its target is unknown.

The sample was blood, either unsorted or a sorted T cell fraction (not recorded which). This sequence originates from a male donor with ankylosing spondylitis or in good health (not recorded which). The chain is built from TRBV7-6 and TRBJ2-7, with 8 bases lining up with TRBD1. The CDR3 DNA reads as TGTGCCAGCAGCTTAACGGGACAGGCTTGGGGCGAGCAGTACTTC. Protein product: CASSLTGQAWGEQYF.